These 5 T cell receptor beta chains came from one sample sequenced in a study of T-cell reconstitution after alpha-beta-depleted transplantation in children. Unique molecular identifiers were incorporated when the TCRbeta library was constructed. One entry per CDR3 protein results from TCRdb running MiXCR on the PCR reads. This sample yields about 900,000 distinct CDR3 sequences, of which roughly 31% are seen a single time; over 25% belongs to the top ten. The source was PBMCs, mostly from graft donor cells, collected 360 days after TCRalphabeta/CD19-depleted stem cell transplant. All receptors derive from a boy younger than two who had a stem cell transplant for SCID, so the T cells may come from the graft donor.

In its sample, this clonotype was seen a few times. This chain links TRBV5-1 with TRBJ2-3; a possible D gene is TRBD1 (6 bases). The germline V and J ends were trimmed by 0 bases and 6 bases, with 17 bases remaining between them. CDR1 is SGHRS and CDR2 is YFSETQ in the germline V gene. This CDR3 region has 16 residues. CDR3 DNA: TGCGCCAGCAGCTTGGCCAGCAGGGGAGCGTGGGATACGCAGTATTTT. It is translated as CASSLASRGAWDTQYF.

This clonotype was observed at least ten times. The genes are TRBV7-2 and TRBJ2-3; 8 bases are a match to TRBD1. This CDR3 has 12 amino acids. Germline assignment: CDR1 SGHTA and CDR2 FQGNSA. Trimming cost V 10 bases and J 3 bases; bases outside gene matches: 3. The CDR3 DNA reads TGTGCCACCCGGACAGGGACAGATACGCAGTATTTT. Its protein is CATRTGTDTQYF.

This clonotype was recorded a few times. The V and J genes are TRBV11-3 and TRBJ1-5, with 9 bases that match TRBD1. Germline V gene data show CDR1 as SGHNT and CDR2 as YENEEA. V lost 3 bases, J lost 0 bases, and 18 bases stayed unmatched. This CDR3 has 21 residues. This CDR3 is CASSLPLIPQGAMGSNQPQHF. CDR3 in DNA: TGTGCCAGCAGCTTGCCTCTTATCCCACAGGGGGCAATGGGTAGCAATCAGCCCCAGCATTTT. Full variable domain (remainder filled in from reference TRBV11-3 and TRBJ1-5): EAGVVQSPRYKIIEKKQPVAFWCNPISGHNTLYWYLQNLGQGPELLIRYENEEAVDDSQLPKDRFSAERLKGVDSTLKIQPAELGDSAVYLCASSLPLIPQGAMGSNQPQHFGDGTRLSIL.

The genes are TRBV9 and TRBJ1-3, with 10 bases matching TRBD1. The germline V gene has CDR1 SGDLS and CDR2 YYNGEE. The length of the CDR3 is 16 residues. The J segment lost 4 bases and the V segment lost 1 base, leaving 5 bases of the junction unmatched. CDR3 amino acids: CASSVWDRGPGNTIYF. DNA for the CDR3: TGTGCCAGCAGCGTATGGGACAGGGGTCCCGGAAACACCATATATTTT.

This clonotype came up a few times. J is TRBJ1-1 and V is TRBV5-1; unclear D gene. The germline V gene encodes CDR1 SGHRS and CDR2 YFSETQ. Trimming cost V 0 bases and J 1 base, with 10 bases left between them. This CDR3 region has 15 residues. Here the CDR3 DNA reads TGCGCCAGCAGCTTGGTCTCCCCACCGAACACTGAAGCTTTCTTT. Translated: CASSLVSPPNTEAFF.